Below, 19 T cell receptor beta chains from the same sample are listed, as sequenced in a study of Graves' ophthalmopathy and Graves' hyperthyroidism. The study amplified TCR beta CDR3 regions using RNA transcripts. Second-round multiplex PCR followed a first-round RT-PCR using HTBI primers. TCRdb used MiXCR to reprocess the multiplex PCR reads, holding one entry per CDR3 protein. Here the sample spans tens of thousands of distinct CDR3 sequences, roughly 50% being singletons. What was sequenced was peripheral blood. These receptors all come from an adult woman with stable Graves' hyperthyroidism.

This clonotype was seen at least ten times. This rearrangement joins TRBV4-2 to TRBJ2-3; 10 bases match TRBD2. The trim removed 0 bases at V and 8 bases at J, leaving 5 bases unmatched. This CDR3 has 15 residues. Germline CDR1 LGHNA, CDR2 YNFKEQ. CDR3 in amino acids: CASSQDRASGSTQYF. Here the CDR3 DNA reads TGTGCCAGCAGCCAAGATAGGGCTAGCGGGAGTACGCAGTATTTT.

The V call is TRBV24-1, the J call TRBJ2-1; 10 bases match TRBD2. V dropped 0 bases and J dropped 1; count of bases not matched to a gene: 8. The CDR3 is 19 amino acids. Germline lookup yields CDR1 KGHDR and CDR2 SFDVKD. The CDR3: CATSDLLSGSGRSYNEQFF. In DNA form, the CDR3 reads TGTGCCACCAGTGATTTGCTAAGTGGTAGCGGGAGGTCCTACAATGAGCAGTTCTTC.

This clonotype has a handful of counts. V and J are TRBV2 and TRBJ1-5; tentatively, D is TRBD1 (5 bases). The CDR3 sequence is 15 residues long. Germline CDR1 and CDR2: SNHLY and FYNNEI. V was pared by 10 bases and J by 3 bases, with 19 bases between. DNA for the CDR3: TGTGCCACGAGGGGTCAGGGTTCGCCCAATCAGCCCCAGCATTTT. Translating it yields CATRGQGSPNQPQHF.

J is TRBJ2-1 and V is TRBV6-4; D might be TRBD1 or TRBD2, each matching 6 bases. Trimming left V 0 bases short and J 6 bases short, with 24 bases between. Germline CDR1 reads MRHNA; CDR2 reads SNTAGT. The CDR3 runs to 19 residues. The CDR3 region is CASSDSTGMEVGDSNEQFF. The CDR3 DNA is TGTGCCAGCAGTGACTCAACAGGGATGGAGGTCGGGGACTCCAATGAGCAGTTCTTC.

By frequency in the sample, this clonotype is medium-sized. This rearrangement joins TRBV5-1 to TRBJ1-5; 7 nucleotides match TRBD1. There are 14 residues in the CDR3. The V segment lost 3 bases and the J segment 2 bases; nucleotides outside the gene matches: 2. Germline-derived CDR1 and CDR2 are SGHRS and YFSETQ. CDR3 region: CASSYDRGNQPQHF. CDR3 in DNA: TGCGCCAGCAGCTACGACAGGGGCAATCAGCCCCAGCATTTT.

This clonotype was counted only a few times. This sequence joins TRBV20-1 and TRBJ1-2; D gene ambiguous. This CDR3 has 12 residues. V was cut by 3 bases and J by 4 bases, with 9 bases left in between. Germline CDR1 DFQATT, CDR2 SNEGSKA (reference sequence). DNA for the CDR3: TGCAGTGCTAGGATCGACTTCTATGGCTACACCTTC. This translates into CSARIDFYGYTF.

This clonotype ranks as medium-sized. CDR3 DNA sequence: TGTGCCAGCAGCTTAGTGCGGGAGGGTGACAATGAGCAGTTCTTC. This encodes CASSLVREGDNEQFF. The chain combines TRBV7-6 with TRBJ2-1, with 9 bases that match TRBD2. V lost 1 base to trimming and J lost 5 bases; unmatched junction nucleotides: 3. The CDR3 is 15 amino acids. Germline V lookup: CDR1 SGHVS, CDR2 FNYEAQ.

In its sample, this clonotype is medium-sized. J is TRBJ1-6 and V is TRBV5-6; no definite D call. The CDR3 is made up of 15 amino acids. The V and J ends lost 6 bases and 0 bases respectively, with 10 bases between them. Germline assignment: CDR1 SGHDT and CDR2 YYEEEE. The chain's CDR3 is CASKRLSSYNSPLHF. CDR3 bases: TGTGCCAGCAAGAGACTGAGCTCCTATAATTCACCCCTCCACTTT.

The CDR3 sequence is CASGGGAEETQYF. The DNA for the CDR3 is TGTGCCAGCGGAGGGGGGGCAGAAGAGACCCAGTACTTC. J is TRBJ2-5 and V is TRBV7-9, with a tentative D call TRBD2 (7 bases). From germline, CDR1 is SEHNR and CDR2 FQNEAQ (reference sequence). Trimming cost V 8 bases and J 3 bases, with 13 bases left between them. This CDR3 has 13 amino acids. Filled out from reference TRBV7-9 and TRBJ2-5, the complete variable domain reads DTGVSQNPRHKITKRGQNVTFRCDPISEHNRLYWYRQTLGQGPEFLTYFQNEAQLEKSRLLSDRFSAERPKGSFSTLEIQRTEQGDSAMYLCASGGGAEETQYFGPGTRLLVL.

The chain joins TRBV15 to TRBJ1-4, with D tentatively TRBD1 (6 bases). Germline V gene sequence: CDR1 LNHNV, CDR2 YYDKDF (reference sequence). CDR3 length: 16 amino acids. Trimming pared 5 bases from V and 6 bases from J, leaving 19 bases between. CDR3 sequence (DNA): TGTGCCACCAGCGGTGAACAGAGGGGGTGGGATGAAAAACTGTTTTTT. Protein sequence: CATSGEQRGWDEKLFF.

This clonotype was counted ten times or more. The chain uses TRBV5-6 and TRBJ2-7; TRBD2 aligns across 9 bases. Germline loops: CDR1 SGHDT, CDR2 YYEEEE. Trimming cost V 4 bases and J 6 bases; bases outside gene matches: 14. The CDR3 is 16 amino acids. Here the CDR3 reads CASSRSVASGIFEQYF. The CDR3 DNA is TGTGCCAGCAGCAGGAGTGTGGCTAGCGGGATATTCGAGCAGTACTTC.

By share of the sample, this clonotype is large. The rearrangement uses TRBV6-5 and TRBJ2-7, with a tentative D call TRBD1 (5 bases). The V and J ends lost 3 bases and 0 bases respectively, with 12 bases between them. CDR3 length equals 15 residues. Germline CDR1 reads MNHEY; CDR2 reads SVGAGI. The CDR3 reads CASSYRNGHSYEQYF. The CDR3, as DNA: TGTGCCAGCAGTTATCGGAACGGACACTCCTACGAGCAGTACTTC.

This clonotype occurred a few times. The chain recombines TRBV2 with TRBJ2-1; TRBD2 agrees at 10 bases. From germline, CDR1 is SNHLY and CDR2 FYNNEI. The junction had 3 bases not matched to a gene; V was cut back by 8 bases and J by 5 bases. This CDR3 is built from 13 residues. The chain's CDR3 is CASGTSEDNEQFF. The CDR3 region has the DNA TGTGCCAGCGGGACTAGCGAAGACAATGAGCAGTTCTTC.

The chain uses TRBV3-1 and TRBJ2-5, with D possibly being TRBD1 (6 bases). This CDR3 is built from 15 residues. Trimming removed 2 bases from V and 4 bases from J, with 14 bases in between. Germline V gene sequence: CDR1 LGHDT, CDR2 YNNKEL (reference sequence). The CDR3 loop reads CASSQRDWGPETQYF. CDR3 DNA sequence: TGTGCCAGCAGCCAAAGGGATTGGGGGCCAGAGACCCAGTACTTC.

The rearrangement links TRBV6-5 to TRBJ2-5, with D perhaps TRBD1 (5 bases). CDR1 is MNHEY, CDR2 SVGAGI, per germline. This CDR3 contains 13 residues. Trimming removed 7 bases at V and 4 bases at J, with 13 bases between. The CDR3 loop is CASTGLGLETQYF. The DNA of the CDR3 is TGTGCCAGCACAGGTTTGGGGCTAGAGACCCAGTACTTC.

This clonotype has a count of ten or more. The chain employs TRBV2 and TRBJ2-5, with 9 positions matching TRBD1. J lost 5 bases, V lost 5 bases, and 6 bases had no gene match. The CDR3 length is 14 residues. Germline V gene sequence: CDR1 SNHLY, CDR2 FYNNEI. CDR3 DNA sequence: TGTGCCAGCAGTAAACAGGGGGCGTGGGAGACCCAGTACTTC. Protein product: CASSKQGAWETQYF.

Many counts were recorded for this clonotype. The junction differs from germline at one of its ends, possibly a read error. The CDR3 sequence is CPPQDRSSYEQYF. The CDR3 DNA reads as TGCCCACCCCAGGATAGATCTTCTTACGAGCAGTACTTC. The V call is TRBV12-3 or TRBV12-4, the J call TRBJ2-7; D call uncertain. The CDR3 extends over 13 amino acids.

The V call is TRBV12-3 or TRBV12-4, the J call TRBJ1-4, with a possible D match to TRBD1 (5 bases). The CDR3 covers 13 residues. V lost 8 bases to trimming and J lost 11 bases, with 18 bases between them. CDR3 bases: TGTGCCAGCGGTCTCGGGACTAGCGGGAAACTGTTTTTT. This translates into CASGLGTSGKLFF.

V gene TRBV10-1 combines with J gene TRBJ2-5; weak D call: TRBD1 (5 bases). The germline V gene encodes CDR1 WNHNN and CDR2 SYGVQD (reference sequence). CDR3 length: 13 amino acids. V was cut by 5 bases and J by 9 bases, with 16 bases left in between. The CDR3 region has the DNA TGCGCCAGCAGTCCAGGGATCGAACAGCCCCAGTACTTC. Protein: CASSPGIEQPQYF.